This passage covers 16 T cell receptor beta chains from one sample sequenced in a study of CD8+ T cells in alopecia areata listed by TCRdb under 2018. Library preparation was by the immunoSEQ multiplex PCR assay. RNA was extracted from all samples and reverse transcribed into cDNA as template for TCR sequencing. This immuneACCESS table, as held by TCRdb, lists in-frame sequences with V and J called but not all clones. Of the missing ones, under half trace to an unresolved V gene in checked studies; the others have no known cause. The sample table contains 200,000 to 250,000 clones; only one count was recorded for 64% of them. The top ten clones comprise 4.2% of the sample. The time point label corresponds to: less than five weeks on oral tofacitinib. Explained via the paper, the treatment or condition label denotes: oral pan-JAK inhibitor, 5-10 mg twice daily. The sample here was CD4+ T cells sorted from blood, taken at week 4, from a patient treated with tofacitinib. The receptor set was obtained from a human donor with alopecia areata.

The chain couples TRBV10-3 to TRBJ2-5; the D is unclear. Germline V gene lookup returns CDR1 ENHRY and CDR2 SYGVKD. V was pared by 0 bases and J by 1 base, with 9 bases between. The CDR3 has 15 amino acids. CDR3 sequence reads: CAISESPTPQETQYF. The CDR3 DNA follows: TGTGCCATCAGTGAGTCACCGACCCCCCAAGAGACCCAGTACTTC.

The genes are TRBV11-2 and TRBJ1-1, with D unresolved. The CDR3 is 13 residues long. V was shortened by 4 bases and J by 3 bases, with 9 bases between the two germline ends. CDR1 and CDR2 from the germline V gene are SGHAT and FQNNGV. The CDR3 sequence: CASSSLRDTEAFF. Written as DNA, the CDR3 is TGTGCCAGCAGCTCCCTCCGGGACACTGAAGCTTTCTTT.

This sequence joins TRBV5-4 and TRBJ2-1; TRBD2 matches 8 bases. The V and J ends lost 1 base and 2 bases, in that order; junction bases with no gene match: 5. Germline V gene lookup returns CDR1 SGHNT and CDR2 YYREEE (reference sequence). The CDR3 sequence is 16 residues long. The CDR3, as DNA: TGTGCCAGCAGCTTGTTGAGCGGGGGCCCCTACAATGAGCAGTTCTTC. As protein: CASSLLSGGPYNEQFF.

The CDR3 is CASSQTTDTQYF. As DNA, the CDR3 is TGTGCCAGCAGCCAGACAACAGATACGCAGTATTTT. The chain links TRBV4-2 to TRBJ2-3; no firm D call. Germline CDR1 and CDR2: LGHNA and YNFKEQ. The CDR3 consists of 12 residues. V gave up 3 bases and J gave up 3 bases, with 4 bases separating them.

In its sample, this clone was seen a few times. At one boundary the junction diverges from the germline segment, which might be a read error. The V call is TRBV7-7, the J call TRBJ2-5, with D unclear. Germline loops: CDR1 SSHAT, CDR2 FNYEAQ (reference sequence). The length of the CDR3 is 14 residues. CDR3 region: CASSLTSARETQYF. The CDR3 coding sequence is TGTGCTAGCAGCTTAACGTCAGCTCGTGAGACCCAGTACTTC.

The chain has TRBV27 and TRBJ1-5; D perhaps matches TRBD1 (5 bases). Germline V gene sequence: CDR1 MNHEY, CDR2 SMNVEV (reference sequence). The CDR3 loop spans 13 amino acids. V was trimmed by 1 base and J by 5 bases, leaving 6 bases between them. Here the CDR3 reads CASSLYRHQPQHF. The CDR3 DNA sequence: TGTGCCAGCAGTTTATACAGGCATCAGCCCCAGCATTTT.

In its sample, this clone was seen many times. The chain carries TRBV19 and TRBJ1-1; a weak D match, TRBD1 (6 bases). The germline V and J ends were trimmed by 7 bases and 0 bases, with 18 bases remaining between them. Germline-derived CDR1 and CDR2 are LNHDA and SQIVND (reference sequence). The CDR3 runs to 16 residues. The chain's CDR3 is CASIPHQGTMNTEAFF. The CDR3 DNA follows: TGTGCCAGTATCCCACATCAGGGGACCATGAACACTGAAGCTTTCTTT.

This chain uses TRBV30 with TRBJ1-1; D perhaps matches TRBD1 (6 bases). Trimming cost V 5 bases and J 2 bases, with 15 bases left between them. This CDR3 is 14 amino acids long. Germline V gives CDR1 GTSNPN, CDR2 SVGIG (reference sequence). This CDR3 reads CAWGPIQGNTEAFF. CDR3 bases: TGTGCCTGGGGCCCCATACAGGGAAACACTGAAGCTTTCTTT.

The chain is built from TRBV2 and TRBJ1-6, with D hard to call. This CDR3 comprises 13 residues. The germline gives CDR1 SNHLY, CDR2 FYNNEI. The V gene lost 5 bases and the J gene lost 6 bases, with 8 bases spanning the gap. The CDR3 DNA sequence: TGTGCCAGCAGTCTCACAGCTAATTCACCCCTCCACTTT. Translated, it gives CASSLTANSPLHF.

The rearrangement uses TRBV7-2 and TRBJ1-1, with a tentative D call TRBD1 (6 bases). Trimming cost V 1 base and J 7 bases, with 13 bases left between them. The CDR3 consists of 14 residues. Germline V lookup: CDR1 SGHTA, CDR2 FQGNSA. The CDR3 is CASSLEGQRVEAFF. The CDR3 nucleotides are TGTGCCAGCAGCTTAGAAGGACAGAGGGTTGAAGCTTTCTTT.

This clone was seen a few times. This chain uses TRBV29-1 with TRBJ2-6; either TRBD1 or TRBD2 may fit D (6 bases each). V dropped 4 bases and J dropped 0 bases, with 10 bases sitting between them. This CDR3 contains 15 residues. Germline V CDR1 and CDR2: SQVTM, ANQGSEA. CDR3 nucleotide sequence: TGCAGCGTTGGGGGGGCTCTCTCTGGGGCCAACGTCCTGACTTTC. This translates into CSVGGALSGANVLTF.

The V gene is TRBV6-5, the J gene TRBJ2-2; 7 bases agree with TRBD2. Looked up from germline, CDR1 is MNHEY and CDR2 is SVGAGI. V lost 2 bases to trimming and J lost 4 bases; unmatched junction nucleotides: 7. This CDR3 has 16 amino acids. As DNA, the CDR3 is TGTGCCAGCAGTTACGGGGCGGGGGATTTCACCGGGGAGCTGTTTTTT. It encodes CASSYGAGDFTGELFF.

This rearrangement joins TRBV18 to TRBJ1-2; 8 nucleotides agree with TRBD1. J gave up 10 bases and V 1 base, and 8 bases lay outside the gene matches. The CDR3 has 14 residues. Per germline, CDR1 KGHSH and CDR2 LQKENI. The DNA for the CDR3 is TGTGCCAGCTCACCACGGGACAGGTCGGGATCCTACACCTTC. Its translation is CASSPRDRSGSYTF.

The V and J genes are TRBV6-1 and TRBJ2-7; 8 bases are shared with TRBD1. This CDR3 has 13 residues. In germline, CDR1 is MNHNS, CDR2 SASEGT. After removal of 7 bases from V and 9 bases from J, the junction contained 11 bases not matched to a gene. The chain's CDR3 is CASIDGQGTSQYF. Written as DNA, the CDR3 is TGTGCCAGCATTGACGGACAGGGTACTTCGCAGTACTTC.

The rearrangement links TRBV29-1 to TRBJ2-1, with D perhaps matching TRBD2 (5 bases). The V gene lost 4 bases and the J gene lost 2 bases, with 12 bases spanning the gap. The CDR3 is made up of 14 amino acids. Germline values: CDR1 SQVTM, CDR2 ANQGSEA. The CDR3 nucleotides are TGCAGCGTTGTTACGGGGTACCCCTACAATGAGCAGTTCTTC. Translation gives CSVVTGYPYNEQFF.

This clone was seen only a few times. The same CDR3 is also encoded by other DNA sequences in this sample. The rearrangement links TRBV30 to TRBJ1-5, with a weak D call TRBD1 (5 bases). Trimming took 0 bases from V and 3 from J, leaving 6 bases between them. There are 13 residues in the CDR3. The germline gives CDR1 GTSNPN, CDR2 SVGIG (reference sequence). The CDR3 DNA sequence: TGTGCCTGGAGTGTCAGGGACAATCAGCCCCAGCATTTT. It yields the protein CAWSVRDNQPQHF.